This T cell receptor (beta chain) was observed in a study of graft-versus-host responses after intestinal transplantation. As for the study in general: Each recipient received anti-thymocyte globulin induction, then tacrolimus and steroids for about 3 years. Study-wide results and caveats: After transplant, early declines in HvG clones were associated with peak levels of circulating GvH clones. High graft-versus-host to host-versus-graft clonal ratios were seen in allografts of patients with graft-donor T cell macrochimerism.

Method: immunoSEQ multiplex PCR; TCRdb's copy keeps in-frame clones and lacks some. The sample has tens of thousands of clones, approximately 92% seen once. The CDR3 is 14 residues long. Germline values: CDR1 SEHNR, CDR2 FQNEAQ (reference sequence). V was pared by 1 base and J by 2 bases, with 9 bases between. Concerning this clone: Its antigen is unknown.

The TCR sequence derives from a human patient who received an intestinal transplant, so some T cells may come from the graft donor. This sample comprised PBMCs, obtained around 800 days after a first intestinal transplant, on the day of a second. The chain employs TRBV7-9 and TRBJ2-7, with D unresolved. CDR3 region: CASSLDGKTYEQYF. The CDR3 DNA reads TGTGCCAGCAGCTTAGATGGCAAAACCTACGAGCAGTACTTC.